Presented here are 32 T cell receptor beta chains from one specimen sequenced in a study of cytotoxic CD8 clonotypes in ibrutinib-treated CLL. Sequencing used immunoSEQ multiplex PCR; TCRdb keeps in-frame clones, though not all of them. The sample gives fewer than 25,000 clones, around 80% of which show up once; approximately 6.9% is in the top ten. The material sequenced was PBMCs, taken before ibrutinib treatment. Receptors originate from a human donor with chronic lymphocytic leukemia.

The chain recombines TRBV7-2 with TRBJ2-3, with D uncertain. Germline V gene lookup returns CDR1 SGHTA and CDR2 FQGNSA. The CDR3 is 14 amino acids. V was pared by 2 bases and J by 4 bases, with 10 bases between. The CDR3: CASSLRPVSDTQYF. DNA of the CDR3: TGTGCCAGCAGCTTAAGACCGGTGTCAGATACGCAGTATTTT.

A few counts support this clone. J is TRBJ1-2 and V is TRBV5-6; D uncertain. The CDR3 consists of 16 residues. Germline CDR1 SGHDT, CDR2 YYEEEE. Trimming stripped 2 bases from V and 2 bases from J, with 16 bases between. DNA for the CDR3: TGTGCCAGCAGCTTTGTCCCAAGGGCCCTCAACTATGGCTACACCTTC. Translated, it gives CASSFVPRALNYGYTF.

The chain is built from TRBV7-9 and TRBJ2-7; tentatively, D is TRBD2 (7 bases). Germline-derived CDR1 and CDR2 are SEHNR and FQNEAQ (reference sequence). The CDR3 consists of 12 residues. The V gene lost 3 bases and the J gene lost 9 bases, with 12 bases spanning the gap. CDR3 nucleotides: TGTGCCAGCAGCTTGGGAGGGGGAGGGCAGTACTTC. Its translation: CASSLGGGGQYF.

CDR3 in DNA: TGTGCCAGCAGTAGGGACATCCAACACAATCAGCCCCAGCATTTT. Its translation is CASSRDIQHNQPQHF. The gene calls are TRBV2 and TRBJ1-5, with D possibly matching TRBD1 (6 bases). The CDR3 is made up of 15 amino acids. The germline CDR1 and CDR2 sequences are SNHLY and FYNNEI. The germline V and J ends were trimmed by 5 bases and 3 bases, with 14 bases remaining between them. Filled out from reference TRBV2 and TRBJ1-5, the complete variable domain reads EPEVTQTPSHQVTQMGQEVILRCVPISNHLYFYWYRQILGQKVEFLVSFYNNEISEKSEIFDDQFSVERPDGSNFTLKIRSTKLEDSAMYFCASSRDIQHNQPQHFGDGTRLSIL.

This chain joins TRBV2 and TRBJ1-6; possible D gene TRBD1, 6 bases. This CDR3 has 14 amino acids. The ends were cut back, 7 bases at V and 4 bases at J, with 11 bases in the middle. The V gene's germline CDR1 is SNHLY and CDR2 FYNNEI. The CDR3 protein is CASIADRYNSPLHF. CDR3 DNA sequence: TGTGCCAGCATCGCCGACAGGTATAATTCACCCCTCCACTTT.

There are a few counts of this clone. This chain links TRBV5-1 with TRBJ1-1, with 9 bases matching TRBD1. Germline trimming cut 4 bases from V and 3 bases from J; bases unmatched to any gene: 7. Germline V CDR1 and CDR2: SGHRS, YFSETQ. This CDR3 is built from 15 residues. The CDR3 protein is CASSRWTGAYTEAFF. The CDR3 coding sequence is TGCGCCAGCAGCCGCTGGACAGGGGCGTACACTGAAGCTTTCTTT.

The rearrangement uses TRBV30 and TRBJ2-7, with TRBD1 identical over 7 bases. With 1 base clipped from V and 0 bases from J, the junction kept 6 bases outside the gene matches. Per the germline V gene, CDR1 is GTSNPN and CDR2 is SVGIG (reference sequence). The CDR3 totals 15 residues. CDR3 sequence (DNA): TGTGCCTGGAGTGAAGGCAGGGGGTTCTCCTACGAGCAGTACTTC. Translated: CAWSEGRGFSYEQYF.

The CDR3 spells CASSTGLTYEQYF. The CDR3 DNA follows: TGTGCCAGTAGTACCGGGTTAACCTACGAGCAGTACTTC. The V call is TRBV19, the J call TRBJ2-7; no clear D gene. CDR1 is LNHDA and CDR2 is SQIVND in the germline V gene (reference sequence). The CDR3 length is 13 residues. Trimming shortened V by 4 bases and J by 2 bases, and 9 bases separated the two germline ends.

This chain joins TRBV19 and TRBJ1-5, with D unclear. The CDR3 loop spans 17 amino acids. Germline CDR1 reads LNHDA; CDR2 reads SQIVND (reference sequence). V was shortened by 4 bases and J by 0 bases, with 16 bases between the two germline ends. CDR3 sequence reads: CASSTVPTSYSNQPQHF. In nucleotides, the CDR3 is TGTGCCAGTAGTACGGTACCGACATCCTATAGCAATCAGCCCCAGCATTTT.

This chain links TRBV19 with TRBJ1-2; 9 bases line up with TRBD1. This CDR3 spans 15 amino acids. CDR1 LNHDA and CDR2 SQIVND come from the germline V gene (reference sequence). J lost 1 base, V lost 6 bases, and 6 bases had no gene match. The CDR3 DNA is TGTGCCAGTAGGGGACAGGGACGGTTTAACTATGGCTACACCTTC. Translation gives CASRGQGRFNYGYTF.

The chain combines TRBV28 with TRBJ2-7; D uncertain. This CDR3 spans 12 amino acids. V was clipped by 10 bases and J by 2 bases, with 12 bases between them. CDR1 is MDHEN and CDR2 is SYDVKM in the germline V gene. The CDR3 sequence: CAILRSTYEQYF. CDR3 bases: TGTGCCATTCTTAGGTCCACCTACGAGCAGTACTTC.

V gene TRBV29-1 combines with J gene TRBJ2-5; tentative D call: TRBD2 (5 bases). V shed 2 bases and J shed 4 bases, with 11 bases lying between them. The CDR3 has 13 amino acids. Germline CDR1 reads SQVTM; CDR2 reads ANQGSEA. The CDR3 loop reads CSVESSRGETQYF. The CDR3 nucleotides read TGCAGCGTTGAAAGTAGTCGGGGAGAGACCCAGTACTTC. Using reference TRBV29-1 and TRBJ2-5 for the parts outside the CDR3, the full variable domain is SAVISQKPSRDICQRGTSLTIQCQVDSQVTMMFWYRQQPGQSLTLIATANQGSEATYESGFVIDKFPISRPNLTFSTLTVSNMSPEDSSIYLCSVESSRGETQYFGPGTRLLVL.

The sample holds a few counts of this clone. The chain has TRBV7-9 and TRBJ1-2; 7 bases are a match to TRBD1. In germline, CDR1 is SEHNR, CDR2 FQNEAQ (reference sequence). This CDR3 spans 16 amino acids. With V trimmed by 5 bases and J by 6 bases, 15 bases remained unmatched. CDR3: CASSPRQGKTLDGYTF. The CDR3 DNA sequence: TGTGCCAGCAGCCCCCGACAGGGTAAGACTTTGGATGGCTACACCTTC.

This sequence joins TRBV2 and TRBJ2-7, with TRBD2 matching over 7 bases. Germline V gives CDR1 SNHLY, CDR2 FYNNEI. The CDR3 consists of 15 residues. The V segment lost 11 bases and the J segment 3 bases; nucleotides outside the gene matches: 16. The CDR3 DNA follows: TGTGCCGGAGCCCCCGGGACTACGAACATCTACGAGCAGTACTTC. It specifies CAGAPGTTNIYEQYF.

The V gene is TRBV7-9, the J gene TRBJ1-1, with 9 nucleotides matching TRBD1. The V gene end was trimmed by 5 bases and the J gene end by 2 bases; junction bases not matched to a gene: 6. The CDR3 sequence is 15 residues long. Germline loops: CDR1 SEHNR, CDR2 FQNEAQ (reference sequence). CDR3 in amino acids: CASSLRTGENTEAFF. In DNA, the CDR3 is TGTGCCAGCAGCCTCCGGACAGGGGAAAACACTGAAGCTTTCTTT.

The rearrangement links TRBV14 to TRBJ2-4; D unclear. This CDR3 has 17 residues. V was clipped by 0 bases and J by 3 bases, with 15 bases between them. Germline loops: CDR1 SGHDN, CDR2 FVKESK. The chain's CDR3 is CASSQERNRLGKNIQYF. The DNA for the CDR3 is TGTGCCAGCAGCCAAGAGCGCAACCGGTTAGGCAAAAACATTCAGTACTTC.

This clone was counted a few times. The chain has TRBV2 and TRBJ1-2; D possibly corresponds to TRBD1 (6 bases). The V end was cut by 10 bases, the J end by 4 bases, with 19 bases between. Germline V gene sequence: CDR1 SNHLY, CDR2 FYNNEI. The CDR3 runs to 14 residues. The CDR3, as DNA: TGTGCCATCCCGGGGGGGCTTGAGGGCTATGGCTACACCTTC. It specifies CAIPGGLEGYGYTF.

Only one count was recorded for this clone. V gene TRBV2 combines with J gene TRBJ1-5; D perhaps matches TRBD1 (5 bases). The ends were cut back, 7 bases at V and 7 bases at J, with 17 bases in the middle. The germline CDR1 and CDR2 sequences are SNHLY and FYNNEI. CDR3 length: 14 amino acids. The CDR3 loop is CASNSGGLGQPQHF. The CDR3 coding sequence is TGTGCCAGCAACTCGGGGGGTCTTGGGCAGCCCCAGCATTTT.

This clone was found a few times. CDR3: CASSSQGALGNQPQHF. CDR3 nucleotide sequence: TGTGCCAGCAGTTCCCAGGGGGCGCTCGGCAATCAGCCCCAGCATTTT. The rearrangement uses TRBV27 and TRBJ1-5; 8 bases map to TRBD1. Germline values: CDR1 MNHEY, CDR2 SMNVEV (reference sequence). There are 16 residues in the CDR3. Germline trimming cut 4 bases from V and 2 bases from J; bases unmatched to any gene: 7.

This clone was counted only a few times. This chain links TRBV4-3 with TRBJ2-2; weak D call: TRBD2 (5 bases). Trimming cost V 0 bases and J 6 bases, with 8 bases left between them. This CDR3 is built from 14 residues. The germline V gene has CDR1 LGHNA and CDR2 YSLEER. Written as DNA, the CDR3 is TGCGCCAGCAGCCAAGATACAGCGGCCGGGGAGCTGTTTTTT. It yields the protein CASSQDTAAGELFF.

Of note for this clone: Since no conserved phenylalanine or tryptophan closes the CDR3, a read error is the likely cause. The DNA is left out, because the CDR3 cannot be placed on it with certainty; the CDR3 is given as TCRdb lists it. CDR3 region: CASSRSGRGG. The V and J genes are TRBV4-2 and TRBJ2-7; the table's D call, TRBD2, was not checked against the DNA. Germline V gene sequence: CDR1 LGHNA, CDR2 YNFKEQ. The CDR3 is 10 amino acids in total, end residues counted.

The V gene is TRBV29-1, the J gene TRBJ1-4; 9 bases are a match to TRBD1. Germline V lookup: CDR1 SQVTM, CDR2 ANQGSEA. CDR3 length: 16 amino acids. V dropped 6 bases and J dropped 7; count of bases not matched to a gene: 15. CDR3 coding DNA: TGCAGCGTATGGGACAGGGTGCTTCACGGTGGTGAAAAACTGTTTTTT. Its translation is CSVWDRVLHGGEKLFF.

J is TRBJ1-2 and V is TRBV28; possible D gene TRBD1, 6 bases. V shed 6 bases and J shed 6 bases, with 14 bases lying between them. The CDR3 runs 13 residues. Germline assignment: CDR1 MDHEN and CDR2 SYDVKM. The CDR3 protein is CASSEGGADGYTF. The DNA for the CDR3 is TGTGCCAGCAGCGAGGGGGGGGCTGATGGCTACACCTTC.

Only a few counts were recorded for this clone. This chain connects TRBV7-2 to TRBJ1-1; 7 nucleotides align to TRBD1. Trimming at V came to 5 bases and at J to 0 bases, leaving 3 bases not matched to a gene. This CDR3 is 14 amino acids long. From germline, CDR1 is SGHTA and CDR2 FQGNSA. This chain's CDR3 is CASSVGQMNTEAFF. CDR3 sequence (DNA): TGTGCCAGCAGCGTGGGACAGATGAACACTGAAGCTTTCTTT.

There are a few counts of this clone. As DNA, the CDR3 is TGTGCCTGGAGCCGGGGCCAAAGACCCTTGAACGAGCAGTACTTC. Translation: CAWSRGQRPLNEQYF. V usage is TRBV30 and J usage is TRBJ2-7; D may be TRBD1 or TRBD2 (5 bases each). Germline V gene sequence: CDR1 GTSNPN, CDR2 SVGIG (reference sequence). The CDR3 is made up of 15 amino acids. V lost 3 bases, J lost 5 bases, and 20 bases lay in between.

CDR3 in amino acids: CASSGQGISGNTIYF. The CDR3 coding sequence is TGTGCCAGCAGTGGACAGGGCATCTCTGGAAACACCATATATTTT. This chain links TRBV2 with TRBJ1-3; 7 bases line up with TRBD1. V trimming: 4 bases; J trimming: 0 bases; junction bases outside the gene matches: 3. Germline lookup yields CDR1 SNHLY and CDR2 FYNNEI. The CDR3 extends over 15 amino acids.

The gene calls are TRBV9 and TRBJ2-1, with TRBD2 matching 8 bases. Germline V gene sequence: CDR1 SGDLS, CDR2 YYNGEE. There are 16 residues in the CDR3. With 4 bases clipped from V and 0 bases from J, the junction kept 6 bases outside the gene matches. Here the CDR3 reads CASSWDSGTSYNEQFF. The DNA for the CDR3 is TGTGCCAGCAGCTGGGATAGCGGGACCTCCTACAATGAGCAGTTCTTC. Together with reference TRBV9 and TRBJ2-1, the CDR3 gives the full variable domain: DSGVTQTPKHLITATGQRVTLRCSPRSGDLSVYWYQQSLDQGLQFLIQYYNGEERAKGNILERFSAQQFPDLHSELNLSSLELGDSALYFCASSWDSGTSYNEQFFGPGTRLTVL.

This chain joins TRBV4-2 and TRBJ1-5; D gene ambiguous. The ends were cut back, 5 bases at V and 6 bases at J, with 8 bases in the middle. The CDR3 contains 12 residues. CDR1 is LGHNA, CDR2 YNFKEQ, per germline. The CDR3: CASSSVGQPQHF. In nucleotides, the CDR3 is TGTGCCAGCAGCTCGGTCGGTCAGCCCCAGCATTTT.

The table lists this clone with a few counts. The rearrangement uses TRBV6-5 and TRBJ2-2; TRBD2 aligns across 11 bases. CDR1 and CDR2 from the germline V gene are MNHEY and SVGAGI. The CDR3 spans 15 residues. After removal of 7 bases from V and 6 bases from J, the junction contained 7 bases not matched to a gene. Written as DNA, the CDR3 is TGTGCCAGCAAATTAGCGGGAGGGCCTCCCGGGGAGCTGTTTTTT. It codes for CASKLAGGPPGELFF.

This chain's CDR3 is CASSTTPGSLFGKNIQYF. For the CDR3, the DNA is TGTGCCAGCAGCACCACCCCAGGGTCCCTATTCGGCAAAAACATTCAGTACTTC. The genes are TRBV5-8 and TRBJ2-4; D is perhaps TRBD1 (5 bases). The V and J ends lost 4 bases and 3 bases respectively, with 23 bases between them. This CDR3 contains 18 residues. CDR1 and CDR2 from the germline V gene are SGHTS and YDEGEE. Full variable domain (remainder filled in from reference TRBV5-8 and TRBJ2-4): EAGVTQSPTHLIKTRGQQATLRCSPISGHTSVYWYQQALGLGLQFLLWYDEGEERNRGNFPPRFSGRQFPNYSSELNVNALELEDSALYLCASSTTPGSLFGKNIQYFGAGTRLSVL.

The chain is built from TRBV10-3 and TRBJ2-7, with D perhaps matching TRBD2 (6 bases). Germline V gene sequence: CDR1 ENHRY, CDR2 SYGVKD. The CDR3 spans 16 residues. The V end lost 2 bases, the J end lost 4 bases, and 18 bases lay between the germline ends. CDR3 in DNA: TGTGCCATCAGTGAGAATGATATAGCGGCGCGTTACGAGCAGTACTTC. The encoded protein is CAISENDIAARYEQYF.

This clone was counted a few times. The chain uses TRBV25-1 and TRBJ1-1, with D unresolved. The V gene's germline CDR1 is MGHDK and CDR2 SYGVNS. V lost 4 bases and J lost 3, with 9 bases in between. The CDR3 contains 13 residues. The CDR3: CASSVEGHTEAFF. CDR3 bases: TGTGCCAGCAGTGTGGAAGGCCACACTGAAGCTTTCTTT.